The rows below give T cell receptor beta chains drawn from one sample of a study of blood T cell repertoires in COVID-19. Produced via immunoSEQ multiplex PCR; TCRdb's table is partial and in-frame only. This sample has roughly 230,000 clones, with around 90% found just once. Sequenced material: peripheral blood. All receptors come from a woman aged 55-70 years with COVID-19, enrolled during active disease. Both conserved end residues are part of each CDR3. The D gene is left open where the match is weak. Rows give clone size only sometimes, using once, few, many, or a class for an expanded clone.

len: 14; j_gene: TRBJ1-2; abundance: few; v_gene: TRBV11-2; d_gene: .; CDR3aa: CASSPLSAEYGYTF; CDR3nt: TGTGCCAGCAGCCCCCTTTCGGCGGAGTATGGCTACACCTTC
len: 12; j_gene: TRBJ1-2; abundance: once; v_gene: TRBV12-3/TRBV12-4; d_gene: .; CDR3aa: CASSSRYYGYTF; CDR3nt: TGTGCCAGCAGTTCACGGTACTATGGCTACACCTTC
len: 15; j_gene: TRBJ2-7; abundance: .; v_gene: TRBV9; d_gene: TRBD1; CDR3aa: CASSPWTGNSYEQYF; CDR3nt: TGTGCCAGCAGCCCCTGGACAGGGAACTCCTACGAGCAGTACTTC
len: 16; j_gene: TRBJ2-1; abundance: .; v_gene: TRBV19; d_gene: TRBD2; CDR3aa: CASSRTSGGANNEQFF; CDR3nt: TGTGCCAGTAGTAGGACTAGCGGGGGGGCTAACAATGAGCAGTTCTTC
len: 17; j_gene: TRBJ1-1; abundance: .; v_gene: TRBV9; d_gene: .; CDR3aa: CASSVSGSVGPGLEAFF; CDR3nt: TGTGCCAGCAGCGTATCGGGTAGTGTCGGACCAGGGCTTGAAGCTTTCTTT
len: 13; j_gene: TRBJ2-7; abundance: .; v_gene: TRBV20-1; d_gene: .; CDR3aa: CSASRLWDNEQYF; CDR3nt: TGCAGTGCTAGTCGATTATGGGACAACGAGCAGTACTTC
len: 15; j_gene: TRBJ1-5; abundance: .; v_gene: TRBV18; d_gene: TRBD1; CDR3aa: CASSTLDRGHQPQHF; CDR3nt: TGTGCCAGCTCAACTCTGGACAGGGGACATCAGCCCCAGCATTTT
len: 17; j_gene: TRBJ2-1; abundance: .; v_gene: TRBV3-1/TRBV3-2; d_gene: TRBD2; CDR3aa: CASSQARGTGGTNEQFF; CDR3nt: TGTGCCAGCAGCCAAGCCCGGGGGACGGGGGGTACTAATGAGCAGTTCTTC
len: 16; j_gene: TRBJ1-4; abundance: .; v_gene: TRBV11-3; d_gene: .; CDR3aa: CASSLPTWPSNEKLFF; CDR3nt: TGTGCCAGCAGCTTGCCCACGTGGCCGTCTAATGAAAAACTGTTTTTT
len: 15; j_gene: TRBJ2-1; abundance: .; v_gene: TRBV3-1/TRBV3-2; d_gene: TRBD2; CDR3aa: CASSSTSGGYNEQFF; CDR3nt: TGTGCCAGCAGCTCGACTAGCGGGGGGTACAATGAGCAGTTCTTC
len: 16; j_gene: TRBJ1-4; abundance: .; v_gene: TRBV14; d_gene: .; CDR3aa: CASSQQTGATNEKLFF; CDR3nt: TGTGCCAGCAGCCAACAGACAGGAGCAACTAATGAAAAACTGTTTTTT
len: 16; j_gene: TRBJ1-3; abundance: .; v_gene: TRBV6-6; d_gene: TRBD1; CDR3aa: CASSYGQADSGNTIYF; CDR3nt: TGTGCCAGCAGTTATGGACAGGCTGACTCTGGAAACACCATATATTTT
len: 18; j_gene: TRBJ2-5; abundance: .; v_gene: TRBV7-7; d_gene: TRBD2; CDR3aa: CASSPVSGGGPTEETQYF; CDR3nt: TGTGCCAGCAGCCCCGTTAGCGGGGGGGGTCCCACTGAAGAGACCCAGTACTTC
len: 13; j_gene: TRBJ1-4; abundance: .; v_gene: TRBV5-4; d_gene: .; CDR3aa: CASSFGLNEKLFF; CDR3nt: TGTGCCAGCAGCTTTGGCCTTAATGAAAAACTGTTTTTT
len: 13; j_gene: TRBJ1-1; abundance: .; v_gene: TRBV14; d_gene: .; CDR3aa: CASSLGGNTEAFF; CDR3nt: TGTGCCAGCAGCCTAGGGGGTAACACTGAAGCTTTCTTT
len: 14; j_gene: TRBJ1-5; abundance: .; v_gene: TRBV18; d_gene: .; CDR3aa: CASSPGGLNQPQHF; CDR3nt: TGTGCCAGCTCACCAGGAGGGTTAAATCAGCCCCAGCATTTT
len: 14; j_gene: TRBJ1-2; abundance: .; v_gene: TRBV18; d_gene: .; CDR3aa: CASSPGQDNYGYTF; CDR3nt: TGTGCCAGCTCACCGGGACAAGATAACTATGGCTACACCTTC
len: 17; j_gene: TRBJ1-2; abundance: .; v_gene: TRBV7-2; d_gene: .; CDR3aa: CASSLVGTQDSNYGYTF; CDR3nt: TGTGCCAGCAGCTTAGTAGGTACCCAGGACAGCAACTATGGCTACACCTTC
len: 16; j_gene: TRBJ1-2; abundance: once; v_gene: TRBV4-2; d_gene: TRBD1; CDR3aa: CASSQEVIDRGHGYTF; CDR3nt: TGTGCCAGCAGCCAAGAAGTAATCGACAGGGGCCATGGCTACACCTTC
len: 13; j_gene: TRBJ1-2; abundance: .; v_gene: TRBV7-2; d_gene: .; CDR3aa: CASSWKQGYGYTF; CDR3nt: TGTGCCAGCAGCTGGAAACAGGGTTATGGCTACACCTTC
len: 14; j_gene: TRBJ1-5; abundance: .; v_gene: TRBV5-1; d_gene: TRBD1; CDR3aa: CASSLTGGEQPQHF; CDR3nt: TGCGCCAGCAGCCTAACAGGGGGCGAGCAGCCCCAGCATTTT
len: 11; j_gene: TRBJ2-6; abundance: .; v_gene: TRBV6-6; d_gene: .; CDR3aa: CASSYSRGMTF; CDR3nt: TGTGCCAGCAGTTACTCCCGAGGCATGACTTTC
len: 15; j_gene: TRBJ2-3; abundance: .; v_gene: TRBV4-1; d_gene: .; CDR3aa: CASSLSGLSTDTQYF; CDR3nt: TGCGCCAGCAGCCTCTCGGGACTTAGCACAGATACGCAGTATTTT
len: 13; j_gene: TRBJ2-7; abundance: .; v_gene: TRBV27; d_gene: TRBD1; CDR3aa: CASSFGTGGEQYF; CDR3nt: TGTGCCAGCAGTTTCGGGACAGGCGGGGAGCAGTACTTC
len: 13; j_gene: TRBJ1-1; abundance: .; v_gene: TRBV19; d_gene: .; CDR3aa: CASSIAGPTEAFF; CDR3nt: TGTGCCAGTAGTATTGCAGGGCCCACTGAAGCTTTCTTT
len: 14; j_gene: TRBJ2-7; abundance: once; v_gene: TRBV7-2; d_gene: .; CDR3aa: CASSPESDIYEQYF; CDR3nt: TGTGCCAGCAGCCCCGAAAGTGACATCTACGAGCAGTACTTC
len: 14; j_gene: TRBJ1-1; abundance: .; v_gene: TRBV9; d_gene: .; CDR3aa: CASSVGVKDTEAFF; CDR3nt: TGTGCCAGCAGCGTAGGAGTGAAAGACACTGAAGCTTTCTTT
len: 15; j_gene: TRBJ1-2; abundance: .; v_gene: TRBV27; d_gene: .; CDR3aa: CASRQTRGKRGGYTF; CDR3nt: TGTGCCAGCAGGCAGACGCGGGGGAAAAGAGGTGGCTACACCTTC
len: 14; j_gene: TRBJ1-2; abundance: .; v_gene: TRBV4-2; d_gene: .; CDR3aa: CASSPMTDGAGYTF; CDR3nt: TGTGCCAGCAGCCCGATGACAGATGGCGCTGGCTACACCTTC
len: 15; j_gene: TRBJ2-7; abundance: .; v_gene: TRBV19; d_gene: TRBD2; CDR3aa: CASSSGTSLSYEQYF; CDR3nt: TGTGCCAGTAGTTCCGGGACTAGCCTGTCCTACGAGCAGTACTTC
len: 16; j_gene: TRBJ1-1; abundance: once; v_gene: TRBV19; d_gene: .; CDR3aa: CASSIRRGGKITEAFF; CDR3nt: TGTGCCAGTAGTATAAGGAGGGGTGGAAAGATCACTGAAGCTTTCTTT
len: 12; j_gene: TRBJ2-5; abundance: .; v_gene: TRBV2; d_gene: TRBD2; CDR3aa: CALDAGVETQYF; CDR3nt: TGTGCGCTCGACGCGGGGGTCGAGACCCAGTACTTC
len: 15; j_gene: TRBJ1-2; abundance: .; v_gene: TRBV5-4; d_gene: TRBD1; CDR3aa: CASSLPGQGGYGYTF; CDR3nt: TGTGCCAGCAGCCTTCCGGGACAGGGCGGCTATGGCTACACCTTC
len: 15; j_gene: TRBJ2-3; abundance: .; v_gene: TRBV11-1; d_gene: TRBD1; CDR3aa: CASSPGTASTDTQYF; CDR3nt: TGTGCCAGCAGCCCCGGGACAGCTAGCACAGATACGCAGTATTTT
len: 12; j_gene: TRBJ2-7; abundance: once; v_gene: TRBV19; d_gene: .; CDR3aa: CASSGESYEQYF; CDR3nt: TGTGCCAGTAGTGGAGAGTCCTACGAGCAGTACTTC
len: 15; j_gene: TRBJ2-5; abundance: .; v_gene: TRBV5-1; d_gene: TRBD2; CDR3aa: CASSSLAGGQETQYF; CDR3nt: TGCGCCAGCAGCTCACTAGCGGGGGGCCAAGAGACCCAGTACTTC
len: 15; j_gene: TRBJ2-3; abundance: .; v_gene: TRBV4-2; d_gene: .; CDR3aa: CASTMAGARTDTQYF; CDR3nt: TGTGCCAGCACCATGGCGGGGGCCCGCACAGATACGCAGTATTTT
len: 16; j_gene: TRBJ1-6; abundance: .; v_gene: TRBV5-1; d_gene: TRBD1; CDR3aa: CASTFGPDRVGSPLHF; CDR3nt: TGCGCCAGCACCTTTGGGCCAGACAGGGTCGGTTCACCCCTCCACTTT
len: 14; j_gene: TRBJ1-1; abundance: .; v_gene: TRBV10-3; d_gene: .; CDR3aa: CAISSTGPPSEAFF; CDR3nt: TGTGCCATCAGCTCGACAGGCCCTCCAAGTGAAGCTTTCTTT
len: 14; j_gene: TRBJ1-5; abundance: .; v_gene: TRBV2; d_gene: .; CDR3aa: CASNNPGDGQPQHF; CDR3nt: TGTGCCAGCAATAATCCAGGGGATGGTCAGCCCCAGCATTTT
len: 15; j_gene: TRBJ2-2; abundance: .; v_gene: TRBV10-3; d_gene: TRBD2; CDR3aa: CAISELLAGAGELFF; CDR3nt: TGTGCCATCAGTGAGTTACTAGCGGGTGCCGGGGAGCTGTTTTTT
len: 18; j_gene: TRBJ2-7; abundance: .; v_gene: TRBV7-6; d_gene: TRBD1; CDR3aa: CASSSSQGAGVSSYEQYF; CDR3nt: TGTGCCAGCAGTTCAAGTCAGGGGGCAGGGGTTAGCTCCTACGAGCAGTACTTC
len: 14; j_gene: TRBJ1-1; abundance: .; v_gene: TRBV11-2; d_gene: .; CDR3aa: CASSLGAGNTEAFF; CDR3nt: TGTGCCAGCAGCTTAGGGGCAGGGAACACTGAAGCTTTCTTT
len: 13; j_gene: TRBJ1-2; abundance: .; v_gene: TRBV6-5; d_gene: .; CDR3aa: CASSGAARGGYTF; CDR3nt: TGTGCCAGCTCAGGGGCCGCCAGGGGTGGCTACACCTTC
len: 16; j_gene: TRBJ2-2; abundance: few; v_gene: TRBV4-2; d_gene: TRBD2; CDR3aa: CASSQALRGGIGELFF; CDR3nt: TGTGCCAGCAGCCAGGCACTGCGGGGGGGAATCGGGGAGCTGTTTTTT